This TCR beta chain was observed in a study of cytomegalovirus exposure and HLA in healthy donors. Study findings and constraints: Beyond CMV serostatus, there was no information to go on about immune exposure. It was reported that the classifier diagnosed cytomegalovirus status with high specificity and sensitivity in both the original and validation cohorts.

Comments on this clone: Its cognate antigen is unknown.

This CDR3 spans 14 amino acids. The germline V gene has CDR1 LGHNA and CDR2 YSLEER. Trimming pared 0 bases from V and 2 bases from J, leaving 8 bases between. The PCR was carried out with 60 Vbeta primers and 13 Jbeta primers. Profiled with immunoSEQ multiplex PCR; TCRdb holds only in-frame clones, not every one. Of under 150,000 clones listed, approximately 74% are singletons. What was sequenced was PBMCs. The rearrangement uses TRBV4-3 and TRBJ2-7, with unresolved D. The sequence came from a woman aged 40 to 55 in good health and CMV-seropositive. CDR3 bases: TGCGCCAGCAGCCAAGATAGTCGAGCCTACGAGCAGTACTTC. Amino acids: CASSQDSRAYEQYF.